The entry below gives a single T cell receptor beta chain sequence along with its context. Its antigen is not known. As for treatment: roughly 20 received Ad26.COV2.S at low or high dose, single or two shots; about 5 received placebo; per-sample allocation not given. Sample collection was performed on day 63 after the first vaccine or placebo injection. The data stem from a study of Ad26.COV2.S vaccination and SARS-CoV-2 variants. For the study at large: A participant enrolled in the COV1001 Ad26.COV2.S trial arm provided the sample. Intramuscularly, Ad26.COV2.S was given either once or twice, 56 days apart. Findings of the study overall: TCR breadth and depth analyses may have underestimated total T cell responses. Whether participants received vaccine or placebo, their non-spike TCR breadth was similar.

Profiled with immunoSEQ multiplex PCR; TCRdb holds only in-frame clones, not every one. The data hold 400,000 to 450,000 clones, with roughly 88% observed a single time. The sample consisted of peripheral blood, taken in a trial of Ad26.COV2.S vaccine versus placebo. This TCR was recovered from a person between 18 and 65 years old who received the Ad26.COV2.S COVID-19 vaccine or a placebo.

CDR3 amino acids: CASRPQGAFSYGYTF. As DNA, the CDR3 is TGTGCCAGTAGGCCACAGGGGGCGTTCAGCTATGGCTACACCTTC. V is TRBV19 and J is TRBJ1-2; 9 bases align to TRBD1. The V segment lost 6 bases and the J segment 4 bases; nucleotides outside the gene matches: 9. The CDR3 sequence is 15 residues long. Germline CDR1 is LNHDA and CDR2 is SQIVND (reference sequence).